Shown below are 22 T cell receptor beta chains from a single sample sequenced in a study of pediatric ulcerative colitis (dated by TCRdb to the late 2010s). One to two pinch biopsies were taken from the rectum for research during colonoscopy. Receptor libraries were prepared by the immunoSEQ multiplex PCR assay. Held by TCRdb, this immuneACCESS table contains in-frame sequences only and omits some clones. Under half of the omission traces to an unresolved V gene where checked; the cause of the rest is unknown. The sample table holds tens of thousands of clones, of which over 60% were seen once. The ten largest clones represent 15% to 18% of the sample. Specimen: gut tissue. The receptors were sampled from a boy between 10 and 17 years old with severe ulcerative colitis.

This clone was seen only a few times. This chain joins TRBV30 and TRBJ1-1; D perhaps matches TRBD1 (6 bases). This CDR3 has 12 amino acids. CDR1 is GTSNPN, CDR2 SVGIG, per germline (reference sequence). Trimming pared 1 base from V and 10 bases from J, leaving 13 bases between. The CDR3 loop reads CAWSGEARGAFF. As DNA, the CDR3 is TGTGCCTGGAGTGGAGAGGCCAGGGGAGCTTTCTTT.

This chain links TRBV19 with TRBJ2-3, with 9 positions matching TRBD2. Germline CDR1 reads LNHDA; CDR2 reads SQIVND (reference sequence). V gave up 5 bases and J gave up 0 bases; unmatched junction bases: 9. This CDR3 comprises 17 residues. DNA of the CDR3: TGTGCCAGTAGTCTGTTCGCGGGGGGGATTAGCACAGATACGCAGTATTTT. This sequence encodes CASSLFAGGISTDTQYF.

This chain connects TRBV4-1 to TRBJ2-5; 7 nucleotides agree with TRBD2. The CDR3 loop spans 16 amino acids. Germline V gives CDR1 MGHRA, CDR2 YSYEKL. The junction had 6 bases not matched to a gene; V was cut back by 0 bases and J by 2 bases. The DNA of the CDR3 is TGCGCCAGCAGCCAAGACTGGGGGGGATGGCAAGAGACCCAGTACTTC. Protein sequence: CASSQDWGGWQETQYF.

The chain combines TRBV6-6 with TRBJ1-5; 9 nucleotides line up with TRBD1. Trimming took 6 bases from V and 6 from J; bases not matched to a gene: 9. CDR1 and CDR2 (germline): MNHNY, SVGAGI (reference sequence). The length of the CDR3 is 15 residues. In nucleotides, the CDR3 is TGTGCCAGCAGCCACCGGGACAGGGTAGGTCAGCCCCAGCATTTT. The encoded protein is CASSHRDRVGQPQHF.

The chain is built from TRBV7-2 and TRBJ2-2, with 7 positions matching TRBD1. The CDR3 sequence is 14 residues long. V dropped 8 bases and J dropped 0; count of bases not matched to a gene: 3. Germline assignment: CDR1 SGHTA and CDR2 FQGNSA. In DNA form, the CDR3 reads TGTGCCAGCGCCAGGGGGACGAACACCGGGGAGCTGTTTTTT. As protein: CASARGTNTGELFF.

The rearrangement uses TRBV12-5 and TRBJ2-3; no clear D gene. Trimming removed 5 bases from V and 7 bases from J, with 7 bases in between. CDR3 length: 11 residues. Looked up from germline, CDR1 is LGHNT and CDR2 is FRNRAP. This CDR3 is CASGGLNTQYF. DNA of the CDR3: TGTGCTAGTGGTGGCTTAAATACGCAGTATTTT.

J is TRBJ1-3 and V is TRBV2; D is unclear. Per the germline V gene, CDR1 is SNHLY and CDR2 is FYNNEI. This CDR3 comprises 12 residues. Trimming shortened V by 2 bases and J by 6 bases, and 5 bases separated the two germline ends. CDR3 protein: CASSETLNTIYF. In nucleotides, the CDR3 is TGTGCCAGCAGTGAAACCCTAAACACCATATATTTT.

This clone appeared once. The genes are TRBV7-9 and TRBJ1-5; D remains ambiguous. CDR3 length: 14 amino acids. V was clipped by 1 base and J by 3 bases, with 7 bases between them. CDR1 and CDR2 (germline): SEHNR, FQNEAQ (reference sequence). CDR3 in amino acids: CASSLGGPNQPQHF. DNA of the CDR3: TGTGCCAGCAGCTTAGGAGGGCCCAATCAGCCCCAGCATTTT.

The chain is built from TRBV6-5 and TRBJ1-2, with a tentative D call TRBD1 (5 bases). The CDR3 is 11 amino acids. In germline, CDR1 is MNHEY, CDR2 SVGAGI. With 5 bases removed from V and 5 bases from J, the gap between germline ends came to 6 bases. The CDR3 is CASSQGYGYTF. In nucleotides, the CDR3 is TGTGCCAGCAGTCAGGGATATGGCTACACCTTC.

The chain links TRBV7-2 to TRBJ1-1; D might be TRBD1 (6 bases). Germline V gene lookup returns CDR1 SGHTA and CDR2 FQGNSA. The CDR3 loop spans 18 amino acids. The V end was cut by 1 base, the J end by 3 bases, with 21 bases between. The CDR3 bases are TGTGCCAGCAGCTTAGAAATTGTGGGGGCAGGGTGGGACACTGAAGCTTTCTTT. Its translation is CASSLEIVGAGWDTEAFF.

The rearrangement links TRBV28 to TRBJ1-6, with 9 positions matching TRBD1. CDR3 length equals 19 residues. The junction had 20 bases not matched to a gene; V was cut back by 6 bases and J by 8 bases. Germline values: CDR1 MDHEN, CDR2 SYDVKM. CDR3 coding DNA: TGTGCCAGCAGGTACCCCGGGACAGGGTGGGGGTGTAGATATTCACCCCTCCACTTT. Translated: CASRYPGTGWGCRYSPLHF.

The genes are TRBV4-3 and TRBJ2-1; 7 nucleotides line up with TRBD1. The CDR3 is made up of 14 amino acids. V lost 3 bases to trimming and J lost 7 bases; unmatched junction nucleotides: 6. Germline CDR1 is LGHNA and CDR2 is YSLEER. CDR3: CASSHSQGLNEQFF. In nucleotides, the CDR3 is TGCGCCAGCAGCCACTCACAGGGGTTGAATGAGCAGTTCTTC.

This chain links TRBV7-9 with TRBJ1-1, with D unresolved. The CDR3 spans 13 residues. V lost 4 bases to trimming and J lost 1 base, with 7 bases between them. CDR1 SEHNR and CDR2 FQNEAQ come from the germline V gene (reference sequence). The CDR3 protein is CASSSNANTEAFF. The CDR3 DNA is TGTGCCAGCAGCTCGAACGCGAACACTGAAGCTTTCTTT.

The rearrangement uses TRBV4-2 and TRBJ2-7, with 9 bases aligning to TRBD1. CDR1 LGHNA and CDR2 YNFKEQ come from the germline V gene. V shed 4 bases and J 6 bases; nucleotides not matched to a gene: 7. The CDR3 has 14 residues. In DNA, the CDR3 is TGTGCCAGCAGCCCCGGGACAGGGAAAGTCGAGCAGTACTTC. Translating gives CASSPGTGKVEQYF.

V gene TRBV4-1 combines with J gene TRBJ2-1; D is unclear. Between the trimmed V and J ends, which lost 2 bases and 1 base, there was a span of 9 bases. This CDR3 is built from 15 residues. CDR1 is MGHRA, CDR2 YSYEKL, per germline. CDR3 sequence (DNA): TGCGCCAGCAGCCAAACAAGTGGATCCTACAATGAGCAGTTCTTC. Amino acid sequence: CASSQTSGSYNEQFF.

The chain has TRBV4-1 and TRBJ2-7; D is unclear. Germline values: CDR1 MGHRA, CDR2 YSYEKL. The CDR3 covers 14 residues. V was clipped by 3 bases and J by 5 bases, with 14 bases between them. The CDR3 nucleotides read TGCGCCAGCAGCCATCCCCTACAGAGCCACGAGCAGTACTTC. As protein: CASSHPLQSHEQYF.

The chain recombines TRBV2 with TRBJ2-7; D perhaps matches TRBD1 (6 bases). Trimming removed 6 bases at V and 5 bases at J, with 17 bases between. CDR1 SNHLY and CDR2 FYNNEI come from the germline V gene. The CDR3 is 14 amino acids. The CDR3: CASRPGRDTDEQYF. CDR3 bases: TGTGCCAGCAGGCCGGGCCGGGACACGGACGAGCAGTACTTC. Full variable domain (outside the CDR3, taken from reference TRBV2 and TRBJ2-7): EPEVTQTPSHQVTQMGQEVILRCVPISNHLYFYWYRQILGQKVEFLVSFYNNEISEKSEIFDDQFSVERPDGSNFTLKIRSTKLEDSAMYFCASRPGRDTDEQYFGPGTRLTVT.

The CDR3, as DNA: TGTGCCAGCAGTCGGTCCCCTTGGGAACCCCTCCACTTT. Residues: CASSRSPWEPLHF. This chain uses TRBV27 with TRBJ1-6, with D unresolved. The CDR3 runs to 13 residues. Trimming took off 5 bases at V and 12 bases at J, with 14 bases between the two ends. Germline CDR1 MNHEY, CDR2 SMNVEV (reference sequence).

The J gene is TRBJ1-5, the V gene TRBV30; no definite D call. V lost 3 bases and J 9 bases, leaving 15 bases between the germline ends. CDR3 length: 13 amino acids. Germline V gene sequence: CDR1 GTSNPN, CDR2 SVGIG (reference sequence). CDR3 amino acids: CAWSPDGGRPQHF. The CDR3 DNA reads TGTGCCTGGAGCCCGGACGGTGGCCGGCCCCAGCATTTT.

The chain has TRBV2 and TRBJ2-7; the D gene is possibly TRBD2 (6 bases). The CDR3 consists of 13 residues. V shed 7 bases and J shed 3 bases, with 13 bases lying between them. The germline gives CDR1 SNHLY, CDR2 FYNNEI. The CDR3 here is CASIGTWGYEQYF. CDR3 nucleotide sequence: TGTGCCAGCATTGGGACTTGGGGCTACGAGCAGTACTTC.

This chain connects TRBV4-3 to TRBJ2-1, with 10 positions matching TRBD2. Germline V gives CDR1 LGHNA, CDR2 YSLEER. V gave up 3 bases and J gave up 6 bases; unmatched junction bases: 11. The CDR3 length is 17 residues. The CDR3 DNA reads as TGCGCCAGCAGCCACCAGATTCGGACTAGCGGCCCCAATGAGCAGTTCTTC. It codes for CASSHQIRTSGPNEQFF.

This clone was recorded only once. This chain uses TRBV5-7 with TRBJ2-3; D is uncertain. TRBV5-7 is recorded as an ORF, its role being uncertain. This CDR3 comprises 13 residues. V gave up 2 bases and J gave up 8 bases, with 12 bases separating them. The CDR3 reads CASSFPDTLTQYF. The CDR3, as DNA: TGTGCCAGCAGCTTCCCCGACACGCTTACGCAGTATTTT.